This TCR beta chain emerged from a study of beta chain features in type 1 diabetes (dated by TCRdb to 2017 to 2018). General notes on the study: Mean age, gender distribution, total cell number and subset yield did not differ between patients and healthy donors. In the study, TCRB repertoires of sorted circulating CD4+ T cell subsets from recently diagnosed type 1 diabetes patients were compared with those of matched healthy donors. A total of around 110,000,000 sorted cells were examined across all samples, and RNA yield correlated strongly with the number of cells per subset. Regulatory and stem cell-like memory subsets were obtained from only 8 patients and about 8 healthy donors, while naive and central memory subsets were obtained from all 30 or so donors. Study-wide conclusions, independent of this receptor: Because cDNA rather than genomic DNA was sequenced, highly expressing activated cells could have been over-represented, although no difference in activation and CD3 levels was found between groups. Type 1 diabetes patients showed a moderate but significant shortening of TCRB CDR3 length in all four CD4+ subsets. The naive, central memory and regulatory TCRB repertoires appeared to resemble one another more closely among patients than among healthy donors. PCR might favor shorter templates, but patient and control samples were amplified and corrected together, so any skew would affect both groups equally. Because small numbers of individuals were included in the HLA sub-analyses, any influence of HLA type on TCRB rearrangement was left unresolved. Patients with type 1 diabetes made fewer insertions and deleted more nucleotides at VDJ recombination sites, implying thymic rearrangement abnormalities.

A single peripheral blood draw of roughly 0.11 L on average was collected from each donor into heparinised tubes. A BD FACSAria II and a panel including CD45RO, CCR7, CD25, CD127, CD95 and CD27 were used to sort naive, central memory, regulatory and stem cell-like memory CD4+ T cells. All sorted populations exceeded 95% purity. PBMCs were isolated right away by Lymphoprep density gradient centrifugation and were stained directly, without culture. To minimize batch effects, samples were stained and sorted in pairs, one healthy donor with one patient per experiment. All of the isolated RNA was reverse transcribed with the High Capacity cDNA Reverse Transcription Kit, so expressed TCRB transcripts were sequenced. Deep immunoSEQ sequencing was applied to naive, central memory and regulatory T cell samples, giving an average of around 4 million total reads per sample. Sorted cells were lysed in RLT buffer, and RNA was extracted using DNase-treated RNeasy Micro or Mini kits according to cell number. To prevent cross-contamination, each cell subset was processed individually, whereas patient and healthy donor samples were processed jointly. The immunoSEQ multiplex PCR was used to amplify TCRB sequences from cDNA, yielding 87-bp fragments that span the CDR3 region. Sequencing of the amplicons was performed on the Illumina HiSeq platform. In the original analysis: Synthetic template baselines were used to correct PCR bias computationally, reads within Hamming distance 2 were collapsed, and singletons that could not be merged were discarded. Reads were aligned against IMGT so that V, D and J genes, CDR3 length and insertions or deletions at six rearrangement sites could be assigned. Within each subset, clonotype counts were normalized to sorted cell number, after which true diversity and Gini coefficients were computed with the tcR R package. The overlap coefficient, calculated on TCRB nucleotide sequences, was used to quantify repertoire sharing. As a proxy for the pre-selection repertoire, out-of-frame TCRB sequences from naive cells were analyzed. TCRdb carries this immuneACCESS record with in-frame sequences only. Its versions omit some clonotypes, under half of them owing to an unresolved V gene in the studies checked, with the rest unexplained. From that table come the V and J calls and clone size; the DNA was used to work out D and trimming. This sample has hundreds of thousands of clones in its table, and 30% of those were observed once. Roughly 0.066% of the sample is taken by the ten largest.

Concerning this clone itself: What this receptor recognizes is not known. The input lacks base qualities; no much larger clone sits a single base away.

For CDR1 and CDR2, the germline V gene lists SGHDN and FVKESK. Germline trimming: 0 bases from V, 5 bases from J; junction bases outside gene matches: 3. Counted from cysteine to phenylalanine, this CDR3 has 14 amino acids. The read is trimmed to its CDR3 DNA, 42 bases read in frame from base 1. The source is a man between 18 and 29 years old in good health. The chain is made from TRBV14 and TRBJ1-2, with 7 bases aligning to TRBD1. Sequencing was carried out using naive CD4+ T cells from blood. Sample cell subset or site, as interpreted from the label and publication: true naive CD4+ T cells. The DNA reads TGTGCCAGCAGCCAAGAGGTGACAGGGTATGGCTACACCTTC. This is translated as CASSQEVTGYGYTF.